The next 30 T cell receptor beta chains were all read from a single sample in a study of radiotherapy plus CTLA-4 blockade in lung cancer. This table comes from immunoSEQ multiplex PCR, and its TCRdb copy is limited to in-frame clones, with some not included. The sample records about 45,000 clones, approximately 76% being singletons. The specimen was peripheral blood, collected from a patient treated with radiotherapy plus ipilimumab. These receptors were collected from a human donor with non-small cell lung cancer who had stable disease on radiotherapy plus ipilimumab.

This chain joins TRBV7-9 and TRBJ1-1; 9 bases line up with TRBD1. V was clipped by 1 base and J by 11 bases; unmatched bases: 2. The CDR3 contains 12 residues. Per germline, CDR1 SEHNR and CDR2 FQNEAQ (reference sequence). CDR3: CASSLEQGAAFF. The CDR3 DNA sequence: TGTGCCAGCAGCTTAGAACAGGGGGCGGCTTTCTTT.

This clone was counted only a few times. DNA for the CDR3: TGTGCCTGGAGCACCGGCACTGAAGCTTTCTTT. Protein sequence: CAWSTGTEAFF. This chain uses TRBV30 with TRBJ1-1; D uncertain. The V gene's germline CDR1 is GTSNPN and CDR2 SVGIG (reference sequence). V shed 3 bases and J shed 4 bases, with 6 bases lying between them. The CDR3 covers 11 residues.

The J gene is TRBJ1-1, the V gene TRBV27; 9 bases match TRBD1. Trimming at V came to 4 bases and at J to 4 bases, leaving 1 base not matched to a gene. Germline lookup yields CDR1 MNHEY and CDR2 SMNVEV (reference sequence). The CDR3 contains 13 residues. CDR3 sequence: CASSYRGRTEAFF. Written as DNA, the CDR3 is TGTGCCAGCAGTTACAGGGGGCGCACTGAAGCTTTCTTT.

This chain uses TRBV11-2 with TRBJ1-1; no clear D gene. This CDR3 is built from 12 residues. CDR1 and CDR2 (germline): SGHAT, FQNNGV. V was clipped by 5 bases and J by 3 bases, with 7 bases between them. The CDR3 DNA sequence: TGTGCCAGCAGCGGATTAGACACTGAAGCTTTCTTT. This translates into CASSGLDTEAFF.

This chain connects TRBV2 to TRBJ1-2, with unresolved D. The V end lost 3 bases, the J end lost 8 bases, and 13 bases lay between the germline ends. This CDR3 spans 13 amino acids. The germline gives CDR1 SNHLY, CDR2 FYNNEI. The DNA for the CDR3 is TGTGCCAGCAGTGACTGGCTCCCAACGGGCTACACCTTC. This gives the protein CASSDWLPTGYTF.

This clone has just a few counts. The chain carries TRBV4-2 and TRBJ1-2; D is unclear. Trimming removed 1 base from V and 3 bases from J, with 9 bases in between. Germline-derived CDR1 and CDR2 are LGHNA and YNFKEQ. This CDR3 contains 14 residues. CDR3 region: CASSQVSSYYGYTF. DNA for the CDR3: TGTGCCAGCAGCCAAGTCTCGAGTTACTATGGCTACACCTTC.

The rearrangement uses TRBV11-2 and TRBJ2-4, with D unresolved. The V gene lost 3 bases and the J gene lost 0 bases, with 6 bases spanning the gap. The CDR3 has 14 amino acids. The germline CDR1 and CDR2 sequences are SGHAT and FQNNGV. The CDR3, as DNA: TGTGCCAGCAGCTTTGTTAGAGCCAAAAACATTCAGTACTTC. Translating it yields CASSFVRAKNIQYF. Using reference TRBV11-2 and TRBJ2-4 for the parts outside the CDR3, the full variable domain is EAGVAQSPRYKIIEKRQSVAFWCNPISGHATLYWYQQILGQGPKLLIQFQNNGVVDDSQLPKDRFSAERLKGVDSTLKIQPAKLEDSAVYLCASSFVRAKNIQYFGAGTRLSVL.

This clone has more than one count but fewer than ten. The chain recombines TRBV5-4 with TRBJ1-5, with D hard to call. Germline V CDR1 and CDR2: SGHNT, YYREEE (reference sequence). The CDR3 consists of 16 residues. Deletions cut 4 bases from V and 0 bases from J, with 14 bases between. The CDR3: CASSSGYKDSNQPQHF. In nucleotides, the CDR3 is TGTGCCAGCAGCAGTGGCTACAAAGATAGCAATCAGCCCCAGCATTTT.

The chain couples TRBV27 to TRBJ2-7; either TRBD1 or TRBD2 may supply D (5 bases each). Germline V gene data show CDR1 as MNHEY and CDR2 as SMNVEV (reference sequence). This CDR3 contains 13 residues. Trimming stripped 7 bases from V and 5 bases from J, with 15 bases between. CDR3 bases: TGTGCCAGCAAAGGAAAGGGACCCCACGAGCAGTACGTC. Amino acid sequence: CASKGKGPHEQYV.

The V call is TRBV2, the J call TRBJ2-1, with 10 bases fitting TRBD2. Germline CDR1 is SNHLY and CDR2 is FYNNEI. The CDR3 sequence is 14 residues long. Trimming took 6 bases from V and 8 from J; bases not matched to a gene: 7. The CDR3 DNA reads as TGTGCCAGCAGACCAGGACTAGCGGTGGATGAGCAGTTCTTC. The encoded protein is CASRPGLAVDEQFF. Together with reference TRBV2 and TRBJ2-1, the CDR3 gives the full variable domain: EPEVTQTPSHQVTQMGQEVILRCVPISNHLYFYWYRQILGQKVEFLVSFYNNEISEKSEIFDDQFSVERPDGSNFTLKIRSTKLEDSAMYFCASRPGLAVDEQFFGPGTRLTVL.

The chain couples TRBV15 to TRBJ1-2, with D unclear. V lost 3 bases, J lost 8 bases, and 19 bases lay in between. CDR1 and CDR2 from the germline V gene are LNHNV and YYDKDF (reference sequence). This CDR3 is 15 amino acids long. The CDR3 nucleotides are TGTGCCACCAGCAGGGGCTCTGGTACCGGGTTGGGCTACACCTTC. It is translated as CATSRGSGTGLGYTF.

The V call is TRBV7-6, the J call TRBJ1-3, with D perhaps matching TRBD1 (5 bases). CDR1 is SGHVS and CDR2 is FNYEAQ in the germline V gene. The CDR3 spans 15 residues. V was pared by 0 bases and J by 4 bases, with 10 bases between. CDR3 DNA sequence: TGTGCCAGCAGCTTAGCTCGGGGGGGAGGAAACACCATATATTTT. Protein sequence: CASSLARGGGNTIYF.

CDR3 residues: CASSIKGDSYNEQFF. CDR3 coding DNA: TGTGCCAGTAGTATTAAGGGAGATTCCTACAATGAGCAGTTCTTC. The chain links TRBV19 to TRBJ2-1; perhaps TRBD2 as D (5 bases). The CDR3 contains 15 residues. The V end was cut by 3 bases, the J end by 1 base, with 10 bases between. CDR1 and CDR2 from the germline V gene are LNHDA and SQIVND (reference sequence).

The rearrangement uses TRBV29-1 and TRBJ1-3; no definite D call. Germline values: CDR1 SQVTM, CDR2 ANQGSEA. The CDR3 is 14 amino acids. V lost 6 bases and J lost 0, with 12 bases in between. The CDR3 region is CSVTFTLSGNTIYF. The CDR3, as DNA: TGCAGCGTCACGTTCACTCTCTCTGGAAACACCATATATTTT.

Only one count was recorded for this clone. This chain links TRBV6-6 with TRBJ2-5, with D possibly TRBD2 on 6 matching bases. The CDR3 has 14 amino acids. Germline CDR1 and CDR2: MNHNY and SVGAGI (reference sequence). Trimming took 1 base from V and 2 from J, leaving 8 bases between them. CDR3 sequence reads: CASSYWDSQETQYF. CDR3 DNA sequence: TGTGCCAGCAGTTACTGGGACTCTCAAGAGACCCAGTACTTC.

J is TRBJ1-6 and V is TRBV28; no clear D gene. This CDR3 comprises 15 residues. CDR1 MDHEN and CDR2 SYDVKM come from the germline V gene. V was trimmed by 6 bases and J by 6 bases, leaving 15 bases between them. The CDR3 DNA reads as TGTGCCAGCAGAGAGGGAAATGGTTTTAATTCACCCCTCCACTTT. Amino acid sequence: CASREGNGFNSPLHF.

The chain combines TRBV7-2 with TRBJ1-1; D remains unclear. Looked up from germline, CDR1 is SGHTA and CDR2 is FQGNSA. V was cut by 1 base and J by 7 bases, with 7 bases left in between. The CDR3 sequence is 12 residues long. CDR3 coding DNA: TGTGCCAGCAGCTTAGGGACGGTTGAAGCTTTCTTT. This sequence encodes CASSLGTVEAFF. Together with reference TRBV7-2 and TRBJ1-1, the CDR3 gives the full variable domain: GAGVSQSPSNKVTEKGKDVELRCDPISGHTALYWYRQSLGQGLEFLIYFQGNSAPDKSGLPSDRFSAERTGGSVSTLTIQRTQQEDSAVYLCASSLGTVEAFFGQGTRLTVV.

In this sample, this clone turned up once. The rearrangement joins TRBV18 to TRBJ1-5; D is perhaps TRBD1 (5 bases). CDR1 and CDR2 (germline): KGHSH, LQKENI. The CDR3 runs to 15 residues. V was shortened by 3 bases and J by 2 bases, with 11 bases between the two germline ends. CDR3 in DNA: TGTGCCAGCTCACCGATGGGGGGGGGCAATCAGCCCCAGCATTTT. Protein: CASSPMGGGNQPQHF.

This clone was seen a few times. The chain combines TRBV29-1 with TRBJ1-2; 9 nucleotides align to TRBD1. Germline assignment: CDR1 SQVTM and CDR2 ANQGSEA. V lost 8 bases and J lost 2; bases outside the gene matches: 9. The length of the CDR3 is 14 residues. CDR3 in amino acids: CSLGGGQGNYGYTF. For the CDR3, the DNA is TGCAGCCTTGGTGGGGGACAGGGCAACTATGGCTACACCTTC. Complete variable domain (other parts from reference TRBV29-1 and TRBJ1-2): SAVISQKPSRDICQRGTSLTIQCQVDSQVTMMFWYRQQPGQSLTLIATANQGSEATYESGFVIDKFPISRPNLTFSTLTVSNMSPEDSSIYLCSLGGGQGNYGYTFGSGTRLTVV.

The chain couples TRBV25-1 to TRBJ1-1; D perhaps matches TRBD1 (5 bases). V was pared by 0 bases and J by 5 bases, with 16 bases between. The CDR3 has 16 amino acids. The V gene's germline CDR1 is MGHDK and CDR2 SYGVNS. The CDR3: CASSEYIPGRRTEAFF. The DNA for the CDR3 is TGTGCCAGCAGTGAATATATTCCAGGGAGGCGAACTGAAGCTTTCTTT.

This sequence joins TRBV2 and TRBJ1-3; D remains unclear. In germline, CDR1 is SNHLY, CDR2 FYNNEI. The CDR3 is 16 residues long. V lost 3 bases, J lost 0 bases, and 12 bases lay in between. The CDR3 DNA sequence: TGTGCCAGCAGTGATGAGGCGGCTAGCTCTGGAAACACCATATATTTT. As protein: CASSDEAASSGNTIYF.

This clone was seen just once. The chain recombines TRBV4-3 with TRBJ2-1; D remains unclear. V was trimmed by 4 bases and J by 9 bases, leaving 10 bases between them. In germline, CDR1 is LGHNA, CDR2 YSLEER. The CDR3 loop spans 12 amino acids. The CDR3 reads CASSLRSGEQFF. CDR3 nucleotide sequence: TGCGCCAGCAGCCTTAGGTCGGGTGAGCAGTTCTTC.

In the case of this clone: An end of the junction differs from the germline gene, which may be a read error. The rearrangement uses TRBV15 and TRBJ2-3; the D gene is possibly TRBD2 (6 bases). Germline CDR1 reads LNHNV; CDR2 reads YYDKDF (reference sequence). This CDR3 has 15 amino acids. The DNA for the CDR3 is TGTGCCACCAGAAGAGGGACGGAGGGTGGAGATACGCAGTATTTT. Translating gives CATRRGTEGGDTQYF. Filled out from reference TRBV15 and TRBJ2-3, the complete variable domain reads DAMVIQNPRYQVTQFGKPVTLSCSQTLNHNVMYWYQQKSSQAPKLLFHYYDKDFNNEADTPDNFQSRRPNTSFCFLDIRSPGLGDTAMYLCATRRGTEGGDTQYFGPGTRLTVL.

The chain joins TRBV15 to TRBJ2-2; D might be TRBD2 (6 bases). The V end was cut by 5 bases, the J end by 4 bases, with 11 bases between. Germline V gene sequence: CDR1 LNHNV, CDR2 YYDKDF (reference sequence). The length of the CDR3 is 14 residues. CDR3 amino acids: CATSLRGGTGELFF. In DNA form, the CDR3 reads TGTGCCACCAGCTTGCGGGGAGGCACCGGGGAGCTGTTTTTT.

Points on this clone: A read error may account for a junction end that differs from germline. The chain uses TRBV9 and TRBJ1-1; D ambiguous. Germline V lookup: CDR1 SGDLS, CDR2 YYNGEE. The CDR3 covers 14 residues. The CDR3 loop is CAGSQWVGNTEAFF. CDR3 in DNA: TGTGCCGGCAGCCAGTGGGTCGGGAACACTGAAGCTTTCTTT.

The rearrangement joins TRBV9 to TRBJ2-2, with D uncertain. Germline-derived CDR1 and CDR2 are SGDLS and YYNGEE. V lost 3 bases, J lost 4 bases, and 10 bases lay in between. This CDR3 region has 14 residues. In DNA form, the CDR3 reads TGTGCCAGCAGCGAGAACGACGGCACCGGGGAGCTGTTTTTT. It translates to CASSENDGTGELFF. Based on the CDR3 plus reference TRBV9 and TRBJ2-2, the full variable domain is DSGVTQTPKHLITATGQRVTLRCSPRSGDLSVYWYQQSLDQGLQFLIQYYNGEERAKGNILERFSAQQFPDLHSELNLSSLELGDSALYFCASSENDGTGELFFGEGSRLTVL.

The rearrangement joins TRBV15 to TRBJ1-2; 7 bases fit TRBD1. This CDR3 has 14 amino acids. The V gene end was trimmed by 4 bases and the J gene end by 5 bases; junction bases not matched to a gene: 7. The germline gives CDR1 LNHNV, CDR2 YYDKDF (reference sequence). DNA for the CDR3: TGTGCCACCAGCATGCGACAGGGCCTATATGGCTACACCTTC. Its protein is CATSMRQGLYGYTF.

J is TRBJ1-5 and V is TRBV6-5; D not certain. The V gene lost 5 bases and the J gene lost 2 bases, with 13 bases spanning the gap. CDR1 is MNHEY and CDR2 is SVGAGI in the germline V gene. This CDR3 comprises 15 residues. DNA for the CDR3: TGTGCCAGCAGTCTTGGGAGCATAGGCAATCAGCCCCAGCATTTT. Its protein is CASSLGSIGNQPQHF.

This clone occurred a few times. The chain combines TRBV19 with TRBJ1-3, with unresolved D. The CDR3 is 15 amino acids. Germline V gene data show CDR1 as LNHDA and CDR2 as SQIVND (reference sequence). V was cut by 5 bases and J by 4 bases, with 15 bases left in between. CDR3: CASSSTPFGGNTIYF. As DNA, the CDR3 is TGTGCCAGTAGTTCCACACCGTTTGGGGGAAACACCATATATTTT.

The rearrangement joins TRBV6-5 to TRBJ2-5; 12 nucleotides line up with TRBD2. This CDR3 is 14 amino acids long. V lost 6 bases to trimming and J lost 6 bases; unmatched junction nucleotides: 5. Germline V gene sequence: CDR1 MNHEY, CDR2 SVGAGI. CDR3 loop: CASSLLAGGQTQYF. The CDR3 nucleotides are TGTGCCAGCAGCTTACTAGCGGGGGGACAGACCCAGTACTTC.